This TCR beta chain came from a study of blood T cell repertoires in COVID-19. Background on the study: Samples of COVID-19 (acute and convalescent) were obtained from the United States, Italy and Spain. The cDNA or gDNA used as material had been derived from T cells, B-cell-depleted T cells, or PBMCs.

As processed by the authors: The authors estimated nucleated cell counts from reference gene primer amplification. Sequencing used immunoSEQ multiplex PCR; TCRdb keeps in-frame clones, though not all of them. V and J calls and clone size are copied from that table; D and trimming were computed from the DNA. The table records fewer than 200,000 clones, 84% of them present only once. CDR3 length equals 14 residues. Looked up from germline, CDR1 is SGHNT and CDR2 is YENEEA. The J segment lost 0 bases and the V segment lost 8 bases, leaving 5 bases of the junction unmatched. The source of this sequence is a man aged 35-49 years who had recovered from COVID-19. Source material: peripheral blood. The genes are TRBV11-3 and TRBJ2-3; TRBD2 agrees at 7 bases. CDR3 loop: CASQLASSTDTQYF. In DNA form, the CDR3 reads TGTGCCAGCCAACTAGCGTCTAGCACAGATACGCAGTATTTT.